This TCR beta chain is drawn from a study of CD8 T cells in Susac syndrome. Trimming cost V 4 bases and J 4 bases, with 11 bases left between them. Germline-derived CDR1 and CDR2 are KGHSH and LQKENI. The CDR3 sequence is 13 residues long. RNA was extracted with the RNeasy kit, and a quantity of roughly 0.45 to 1 ug was reverse transcribed using random hexamers. The TCR beta CDR3 was amplified by immunoSEQ multiplex PCR across 54 Vbeta, 13 Jbeta. TCRdb reanalysed the immunoSEQ multiplex PCR reads using MiXCR and keeps one entry per CDR3 protein. The data contain some 150,000 distinct CDR3 sequences, 90% to 95% of them seen just once; the ten biggest clones take up 0.27%.

The rearrangement uses TRBV18 and TRBJ2-7, with a possible D match to TRBD1 (6 bases). The receptor's source is a human donor in good health. Specimen: CD8+ T cells from PBMCs. CDR3 protein: CASSHQDRYEQYF. The CDR3 bases are TGTGCCAGCTCACATCAGGACAGATACGAGCAGTACTTC.